This T cell receptor beta chain comes out of a study of OX40 agonist ivuxolimab in advanced cancers. Across the study: Of mixed ages from about 20 to 90 and averaging about 60 years, the group was about 86% male.

This table comes from immunoSEQ multiplex PCR, and its TCRdb copy is limited to in-frame clones, with some not included. This sample yields about 65,000 clones, of which about nine tenths are seen a single time; about 0.37% belongs to the top ten. As concerns this clone: What it binds is not known.

The CDR3 sequence is 17 residues long. Trimming removed 1 base at V and 1 base at J, with 14 bases between. Looked up from germline, CDR1 is MGHRA and CDR2 is YSYEKL. Study-wide findings and caveats: Among expanded peripheral T cells, antigen specificity went undetermined.

The receptor comes from an adult with an advanced solid tumor such as melanoma, head and neck, liver or kidney cancer. The chain is built from TRBV4-1 and TRBJ1-5; the D gene is possibly TRBD1 (5 bases). The source material was CD4+ or CD8+ T cells sorted from blood, sampled in a trial of the OX40 agonist ivuxolimab. Here the CDR3 reads CASSQGGDRDSNQPQHF. In DNA, the CDR3 is TGCGCCAGCAGCCAAGGGGGAGACCGGGACAGCAATCAGCCCCAGCATTTT.